The 18 T cell receptor beta chains given below trace back to one sample, sequenced in a study of blood T cells in healthy people across ages. Combining a sample-barcoded 5' primer with a J-beta primer mix, a second PCR ran for about 7 to 11 cycles. TCRdb re-called the 5' RACE reads through MiXCR, storing one row per CDR3 protein. The sample includes 1.5 million to 2 million distinct CDR3 sequences, 40% to 55% of them seen just once. Input material: blood. The receptors derive from a woman in her thirties or forties in good health.

The chain uses TRBV5-1 and TRBJ1-2, with 7 bases aligning to TRBD1. V dropped 6 bases and J dropped 4; count of bases not matched to a gene: 9. The CDR3 runs 14 residues. Germline CDR1 and CDR2: SGHRS and YFSETQ. CDR3 region: CASTIEGAGYGYTF. In DNA form, the CDR3 reads TGCGCCAGCACCATAGAGGGGGCGGGCTATGGCTACACCTTC. Full variable domain (outside the CDR3, taken from reference TRBV5-1 and TRBJ1-2): KAGVTQTPRYLIKTRGQQVTLSCSPISGHRSVSWYQQTPGQGLQFLFEYFSETQRNKGNFPGRFSGRQFSNSRSEMNVSTLELGDSALYLCASTIEGAGYGYTFGSGTRLTVV.

The sample holds a few counts of this clonotype. The chain employs TRBV20-1 and TRBJ2-3; TRBD2 aligns across 11 bases. V lost 5 bases, J lost 1 base, and 11 bases stayed unmatched. From germline, CDR1 is DFQATT and CDR2 SNEGSKA (reference sequence). The CDR3 length is 17 residues. The CDR3 nucleotides read TGCAGTGCTGGCGCCCTTTTACTAGCGGGGGGCACAGATACGCAGTATTTT. The encoded protein is CSAGALLLAGGTDTQYF.

J is TRBJ2-7 and V is TRBV29-1; possibly TRBD1 for D (6 bases). The germline gives CDR1 SQVTM, CDR2 ANQGSEA. V was trimmed by 4 bases and J by 2 bases, leaving 12 bases between them. The CDR3 consists of 13 residues. This CDR3 reads CSVVNRATYEQYF. CDR3 coding DNA: TGCAGCGTTGTGAACAGGGCTACCTACGAGCAGTACTTC.

This clonotype was seen a few times. The rearrangement links TRBV20-1 to TRBJ1-1; weak D call: TRBD1 (5 bases). The germline V gene encodes CDR1 DFQATT and CDR2 SNEGSKA (reference sequence). The V and J ends lost 1 base and 2 bases respectively, with 14 bases between them. The CDR3 runs to 15 residues. The CDR3 DNA is TGCAGTGCTAGAGTCCGGGGGGGTGTAAACACTGAAGCTTTCTTT. Translation gives CSARVRGGVNTEAFF.

This sequence joins TRBV5-6 and TRBJ1-1; a possible D gene is TRBD1 (6 bases). V was clipped by 0 bases and J by 1 base, with 13 bases between them. Germline CDR1 is SGHDT and CDR2 is YYEEEE. CDR3 length: 16 amino acids. The CDR3 reads CASSLGGGLTNTEAFF. The CDR3 nucleotides are TGTGCCAGCAGCTTGGGAGGGGGACTAACGAACACTGAAGCTTTCTTT.

The chain uses TRBV11-1 and TRBJ2-5; TRBD1 is a possible D gene (6 bases). Germline V lookup: CDR1 SGHAT, CDR2 FQDESV (reference sequence). V lost 5 bases, J lost 2 bases, and 18 bases lay in between. The CDR3 loop spans 16 amino acids. The DNA of the CDR3 is TGTGCCAGCAGCCCCCCCAGACAGGACCTACAAGAGACCCAGTACTTC. Translated, it gives CASSPPRQDLQETQYF. Full variable domain (rest looked up from reference TRBV11-1 and TRBJ2-5): EAEVAQSPRYKITEKSQAVAFWCDPISGHATLYWYRQILGQGPELLVQFQDESVVDDSQLPKDRFSAERLKGVDSTLKIQPAELGDSAMYLCASSPPRQDLQETQYFGPGTRLLVL.

The chain links TRBV10-2 to TRBJ2-3; weak D call: TRBD2 (6 bases). The germline V and J ends were trimmed by 4 bases and 3 bases, with 23 bases remaining between them. CDR3 length equals 18 residues. CDR1 WSHSY and CDR2 SAAADI come from the germline V gene. CDR3 bases: TGCGCCAGCAGTGTTTGGTCGGGCTCAGGTAGCGGAACAGATACGCAGTATTTT. This translates into CASSVWSGSGSGTDTQYF.

This clonotype appeared once. The chain combines TRBV4-3 with TRBJ1-4, with D possibly TRBD1 on 6 matching bases. The length of the CDR3 is 15 residues. Germline V gives CDR1 LGHNA, CDR2 YSLEER. With 0 bases removed from V and 10 bases from J, the gap between germline ends came to 15 bases. The CDR3 region is CASSQDLTGGAKLFF. The CDR3 DNA reads TGCGCCAGCAGCCAAGACCTCACCGGGGGCGCAAAACTGTTTTTT.

This rearrangement joins TRBV7-2 to TRBJ1-6; 9 bases fit TRBD1. Trimming at V came to 7 bases and at J to 9 bases, leaving 10 bases not matched to a gene. This CDR3 is built from 15 residues. CDR1 is SGHTA, CDR2 FQGNSA, per germline. As DNA, the CDR3 is TGTGCCAGCACCCCCACACAGGGGGCTGGTTCACCCCTCCACTTT. This sequence encodes CASTPTQGAGSPLHF.

The chain joins TRBV4-3 to TRBJ2-1; the match to TRBD2 covers 7 bases. Per germline, CDR1 LGHNA and CDR2 YSLEER. The J segment lost 0 bases and the V segment lost 4 bases, leaving 6 bases of the junction unmatched. This CDR3 has 16 amino acids. Here the CDR3 DNA reads TGCGCCAGCAGCCTCTACGGGGGGAGCTCCTACAATGAGCAGTTCTTC. Its translation is CASSLYGGSSYNEQFF.

The chain carries TRBV6-5 and TRBJ2-7; D gene unclear. With 4 bases removed from V and 2 bases from J, the gap between germline ends came to 12 bases. This CDR3 spans 14 amino acids. Germline V lookup: CDR1 MNHEY, CDR2 SVGAGI. The CDR3 here is CASSSNGPTYEQYF. The DNA of the CDR3 is TGTGCCAGCAGTTCTAACGGCCCGACCTACGAGCAGTACTTC.

The CDR3 sequence is CASSQAGGGSTDTQYF. The CDR3 region has the DNA TGCGCCAGCAGCCAAGCAGGGGGGGGATCCACAGATACGCAGTATTTT. The rearrangement uses TRBV4-1 and TRBJ2-3, with D possibly called TRBD1 or TRBD2 (7 bases each). The CDR3 sequence is 16 residues long. V was trimmed by 1 base and J by 2 bases, leaving 13 bases between them. Germline CDR1 MGHRA, CDR2 YSYEKL.

This clonotype appeared a few times. The gene calls are TRBV29-1 and TRBJ2-3, with TRBD1 matching 9 bases. CDR1 SQVTM and CDR2 ANQGSEA come from the germline V gene. The CDR3 consists of 17 residues. Trimming at V came to 6 bases and at J to 4 bases, leaving 17 bases not matched to a gene. In DNA form, the CDR3 reads TGCAGCGTCGTCTCCGGCTCCCGGGACAGGGATTCAGATACGCAGTATTTT. As protein: CSVVSGSRDRDSDTQYF.

This clonotype has only a few counts. J is TRBJ2-3 and V is TRBV7-3; D ambiguous. CDR1 SGHTA and CDR2 FQGTGA come from the germline V gene. Deletions cut 4 bases from V and 8 bases from J, with 10 bases between. The CDR3 sequence is 12 residues long. Written as DNA, the CDR3 is TGTGCCAGCAGCTCTCCCATGGGTACGCAGTATTTT. Protein product: CASSSPMGTQYF.

This sequence joins TRBV12-3 or TRBV12-4 and TRBJ2-7; tentatively, D is TRBD1 or TRBD2 (5 bases each). Between the trimmed V and J ends, which lost 5 bases and 2 bases, there was a span of 16 bases. The CDR3 is made up of 15 amino acids. CDR3 sequence (DNA): TGTGCCAGCAGTACCCGGGACGGAAGACCCTACGAGCAGTACTTC. It encodes CASSTRDGRPYEQYF.

J is TRBJ2-7 and V is TRBV27; 8 positions match TRBD1. The CDR3 runs 14 residues. The trim removed 5 bases at V and 5 bases at J, leaving 8 bases unmatched. The germline V gene encodes CDR1 MNHEY and CDR2 SMNVEV (reference sequence). The CDR3 is CASSPLTGVNEQYF. The CDR3 bases are TGTGCCAGCAGTCCATTGACAGGGGTTAACGAGCAGTACTTC.

The chain combines TRBV6-5 with TRBJ1-2; D is unresolved. V lost 7 bases and J 3 bases, leaving 18 bases between the germline ends. CDR3 length equals 15 residues. Germline loops: CDR1 MNHEY, CDR2 SVGAGI. The CDR3 coding sequence is TGTGCCAGCAACTCCCCCCTAGAGGGAGACTATGGCTACACCTTC. Amino acid sequence: CASNSPLEGDYGYTF.

The chain has TRBV18 and TRBJ2-4; no definite D call. The end of the DNA fits TRBJ2-7 better, so the J call may be wrong. Germline assignment: CDR1 KGHSH and CDR2 LQKENI. This CDR3 has 13 amino acids. The CDR3 here is CASSPDWADEQYF. CDR3 nucleotides: TGTGCCAGCTCACCCGATTGGGCGGACGAGCAGTACTTC.